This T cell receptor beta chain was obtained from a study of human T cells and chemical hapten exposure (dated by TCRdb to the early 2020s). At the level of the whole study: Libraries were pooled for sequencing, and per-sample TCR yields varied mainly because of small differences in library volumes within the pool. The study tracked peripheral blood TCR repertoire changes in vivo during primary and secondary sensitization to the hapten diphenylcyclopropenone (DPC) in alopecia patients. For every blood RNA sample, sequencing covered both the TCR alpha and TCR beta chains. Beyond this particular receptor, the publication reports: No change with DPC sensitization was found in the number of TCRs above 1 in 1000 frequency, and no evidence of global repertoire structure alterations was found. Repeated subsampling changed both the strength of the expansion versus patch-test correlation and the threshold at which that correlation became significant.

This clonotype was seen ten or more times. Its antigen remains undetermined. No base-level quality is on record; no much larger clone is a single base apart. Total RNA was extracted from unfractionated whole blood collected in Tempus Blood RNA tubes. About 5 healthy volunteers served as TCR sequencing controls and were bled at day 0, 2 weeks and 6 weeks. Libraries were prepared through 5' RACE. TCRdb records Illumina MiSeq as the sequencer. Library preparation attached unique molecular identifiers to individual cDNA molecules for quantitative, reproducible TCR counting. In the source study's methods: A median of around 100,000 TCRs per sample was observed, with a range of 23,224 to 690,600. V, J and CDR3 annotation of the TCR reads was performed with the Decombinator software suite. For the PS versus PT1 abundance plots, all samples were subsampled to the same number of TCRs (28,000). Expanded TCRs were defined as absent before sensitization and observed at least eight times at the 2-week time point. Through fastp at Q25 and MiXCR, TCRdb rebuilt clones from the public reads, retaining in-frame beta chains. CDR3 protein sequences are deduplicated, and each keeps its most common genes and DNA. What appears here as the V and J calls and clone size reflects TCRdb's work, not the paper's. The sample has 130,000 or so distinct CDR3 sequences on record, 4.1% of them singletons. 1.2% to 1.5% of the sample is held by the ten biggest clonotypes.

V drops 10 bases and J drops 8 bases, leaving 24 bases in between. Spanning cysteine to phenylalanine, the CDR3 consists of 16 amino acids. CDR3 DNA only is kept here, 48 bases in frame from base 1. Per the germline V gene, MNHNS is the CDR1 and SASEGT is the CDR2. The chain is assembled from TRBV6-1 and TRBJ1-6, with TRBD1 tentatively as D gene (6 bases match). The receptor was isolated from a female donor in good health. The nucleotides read TGTGCCACCAGAATAGGGGGGGGAAGCGAAGATTCACCCCTCCACTTT. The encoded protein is CATRIGGGSEDSPLHF.